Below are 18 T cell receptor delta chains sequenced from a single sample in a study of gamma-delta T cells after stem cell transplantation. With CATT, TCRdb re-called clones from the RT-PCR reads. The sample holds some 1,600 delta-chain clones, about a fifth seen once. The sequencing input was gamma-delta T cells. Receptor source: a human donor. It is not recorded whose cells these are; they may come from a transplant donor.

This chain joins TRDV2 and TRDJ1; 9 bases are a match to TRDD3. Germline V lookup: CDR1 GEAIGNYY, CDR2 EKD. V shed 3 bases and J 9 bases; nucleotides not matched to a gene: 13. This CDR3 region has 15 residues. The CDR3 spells CACDSAGDTRGELIF. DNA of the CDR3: TGTGCCTGTGACTCGGCGGGGGATACCCGAGGGGAACTCATCTTT.

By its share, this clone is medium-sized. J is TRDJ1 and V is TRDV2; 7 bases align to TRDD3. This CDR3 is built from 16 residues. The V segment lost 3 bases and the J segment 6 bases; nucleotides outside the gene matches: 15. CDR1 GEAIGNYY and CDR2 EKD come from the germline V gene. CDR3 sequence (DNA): TGTGCCTGTGACGGGATACTGGAGAGGGATACAAATAAACTCATCTTT. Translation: CACDGILERDTNKLIF.

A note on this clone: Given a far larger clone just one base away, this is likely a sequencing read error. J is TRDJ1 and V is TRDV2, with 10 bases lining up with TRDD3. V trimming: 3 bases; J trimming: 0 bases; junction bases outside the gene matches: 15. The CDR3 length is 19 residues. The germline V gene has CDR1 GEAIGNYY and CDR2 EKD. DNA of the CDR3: TGTGCCTGTGACCTAGTTCCTATGGGGGATACCTCATACACCGATAAACTCATCTTT. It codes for CACDLVPMGDTSYTDKLIF.

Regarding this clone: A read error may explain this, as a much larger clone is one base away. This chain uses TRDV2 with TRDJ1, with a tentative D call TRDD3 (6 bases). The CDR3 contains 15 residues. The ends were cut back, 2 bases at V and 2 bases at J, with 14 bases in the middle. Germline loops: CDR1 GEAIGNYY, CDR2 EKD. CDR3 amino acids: CACDMLGTRTDKLIF. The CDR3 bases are TGTGCCTGTGACATGCTGGGGACCCGGACCGATAAACTCATCTTT.

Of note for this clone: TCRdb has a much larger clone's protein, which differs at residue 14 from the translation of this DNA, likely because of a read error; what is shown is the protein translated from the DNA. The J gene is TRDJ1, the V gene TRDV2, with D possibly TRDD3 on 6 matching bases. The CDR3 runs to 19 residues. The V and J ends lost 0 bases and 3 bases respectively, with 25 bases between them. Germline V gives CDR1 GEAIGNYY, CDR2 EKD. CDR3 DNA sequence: TGTGCCTGTGACACCGTACGTGGACCTGGGGCCCTGGGCGCCGATAAACTCATCTTT. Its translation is CACDTVRGPGALGADKLIF.

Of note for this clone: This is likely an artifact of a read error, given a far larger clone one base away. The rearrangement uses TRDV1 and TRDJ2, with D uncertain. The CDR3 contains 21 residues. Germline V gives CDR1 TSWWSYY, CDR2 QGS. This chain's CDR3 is CALGSPKTLILIKALAAQLFF. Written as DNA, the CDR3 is TGTGCTCTTGGGTCCCCGAAAACCCTTATCCTGATCAAAGCTTTGGCAGCACAACTCTTCTTT.

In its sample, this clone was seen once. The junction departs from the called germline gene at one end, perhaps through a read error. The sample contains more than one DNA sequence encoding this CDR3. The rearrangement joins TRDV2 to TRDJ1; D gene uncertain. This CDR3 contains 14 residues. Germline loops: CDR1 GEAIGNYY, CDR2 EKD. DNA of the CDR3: TGTGCCTGTGACACCGTGGAGAACACCGATAAACTAATCTTT. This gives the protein CACDTVENTDKLIF.

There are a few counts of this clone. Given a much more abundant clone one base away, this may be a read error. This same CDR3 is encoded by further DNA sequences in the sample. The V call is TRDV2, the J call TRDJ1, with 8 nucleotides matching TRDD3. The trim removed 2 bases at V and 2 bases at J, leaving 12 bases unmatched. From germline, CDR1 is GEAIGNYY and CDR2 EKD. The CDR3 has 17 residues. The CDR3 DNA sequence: TGTGCCTGTGACAAAGTCGGCAAGTTGGGGGATACCGATAAACTCATCTTT. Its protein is CACDKVGKLGDTDKLIF.

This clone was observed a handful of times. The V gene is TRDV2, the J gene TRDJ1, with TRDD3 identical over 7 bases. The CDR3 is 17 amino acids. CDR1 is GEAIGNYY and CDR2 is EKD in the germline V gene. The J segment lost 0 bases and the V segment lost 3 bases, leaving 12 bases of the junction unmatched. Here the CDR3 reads CACDSLGELRDTDKLIF. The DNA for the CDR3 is TGTGCCTGTGACTCCTTGGGGGAACTAAGGGACACCGATAAACTCATCTTT.

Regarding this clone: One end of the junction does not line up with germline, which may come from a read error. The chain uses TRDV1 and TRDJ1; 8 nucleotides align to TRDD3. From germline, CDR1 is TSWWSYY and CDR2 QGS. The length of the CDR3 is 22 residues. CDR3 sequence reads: CAIGKFTFRKVRGDRGTYKLIF. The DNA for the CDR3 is TGTGCTATTGGGAAATTTACCTTCAGAAAAGTACGGGGGGATAGAGGCACCTATAAACTCATCTTT.

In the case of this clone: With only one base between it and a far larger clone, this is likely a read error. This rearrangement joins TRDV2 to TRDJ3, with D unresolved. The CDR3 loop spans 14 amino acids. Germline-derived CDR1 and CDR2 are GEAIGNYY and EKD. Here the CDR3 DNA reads TGTGCCTGTGACTCCGTACTAGACACCCGACAGATGATTTTC. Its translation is CACDSVLDTRQMIF.

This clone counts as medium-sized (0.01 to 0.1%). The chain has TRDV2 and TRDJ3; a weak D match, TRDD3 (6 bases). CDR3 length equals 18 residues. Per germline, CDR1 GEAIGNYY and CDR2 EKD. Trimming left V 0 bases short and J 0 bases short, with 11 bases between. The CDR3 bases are TGTGCCTGTGACACCGCAGGGGGAAGCTCCTGGGACACCCGACAGATGTTTTTC. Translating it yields CACDTAGGSSWDTRQMFF.

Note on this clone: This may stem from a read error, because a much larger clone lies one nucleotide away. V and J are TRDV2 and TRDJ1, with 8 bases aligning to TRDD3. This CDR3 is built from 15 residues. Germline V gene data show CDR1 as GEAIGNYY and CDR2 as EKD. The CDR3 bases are TGTGCCGGTGACACCCTGGGGGAGGACACCGATAAACTCATCTTT. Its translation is CAGDTLGEDTDKLIF.

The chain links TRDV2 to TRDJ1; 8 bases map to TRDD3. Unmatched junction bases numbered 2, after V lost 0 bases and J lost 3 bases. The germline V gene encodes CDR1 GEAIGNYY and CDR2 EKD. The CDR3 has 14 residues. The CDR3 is CACDTVGGSDKLIF. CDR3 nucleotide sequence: TGTGCCTGTGACACCGTTGGGGGATCCGATAAACTCATCTTT.

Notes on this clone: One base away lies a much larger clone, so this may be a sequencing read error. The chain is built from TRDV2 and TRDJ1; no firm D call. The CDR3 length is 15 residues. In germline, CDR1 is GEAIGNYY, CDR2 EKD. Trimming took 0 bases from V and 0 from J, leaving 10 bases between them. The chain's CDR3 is CACDTVETDTDKLIF. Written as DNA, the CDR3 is TGTGCCTGTGACACCGTGGAGACAGACACCGATAAACTCATCTTT.

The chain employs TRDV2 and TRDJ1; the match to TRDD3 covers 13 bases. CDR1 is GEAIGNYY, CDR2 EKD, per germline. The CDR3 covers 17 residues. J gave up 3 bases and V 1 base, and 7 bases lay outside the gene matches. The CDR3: CACDTVGLGDTSDKLIF. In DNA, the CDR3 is TGTGCCTGTGACACGGTCGGACTGGGGGATACGTCCGATAAACTCATCTTT.

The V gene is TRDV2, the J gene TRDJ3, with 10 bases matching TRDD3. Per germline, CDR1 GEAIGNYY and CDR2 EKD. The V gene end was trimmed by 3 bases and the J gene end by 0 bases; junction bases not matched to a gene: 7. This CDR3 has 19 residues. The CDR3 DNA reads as TGTGCCTGTGACGAAACTGGGGGATCCAGCTCCTGGGACACCCGACAGATGTTTTTC. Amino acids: CACDETGGSSSWDTRQMFF.

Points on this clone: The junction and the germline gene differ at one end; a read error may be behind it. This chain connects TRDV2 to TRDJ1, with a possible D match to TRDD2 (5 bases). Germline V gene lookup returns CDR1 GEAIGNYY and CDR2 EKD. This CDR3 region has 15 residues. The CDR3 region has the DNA TGTGCCTGTGACACCGTTGATTCCTCGGCCGATAACCTCATCTTT. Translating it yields CACDTVDSSADNLIF.